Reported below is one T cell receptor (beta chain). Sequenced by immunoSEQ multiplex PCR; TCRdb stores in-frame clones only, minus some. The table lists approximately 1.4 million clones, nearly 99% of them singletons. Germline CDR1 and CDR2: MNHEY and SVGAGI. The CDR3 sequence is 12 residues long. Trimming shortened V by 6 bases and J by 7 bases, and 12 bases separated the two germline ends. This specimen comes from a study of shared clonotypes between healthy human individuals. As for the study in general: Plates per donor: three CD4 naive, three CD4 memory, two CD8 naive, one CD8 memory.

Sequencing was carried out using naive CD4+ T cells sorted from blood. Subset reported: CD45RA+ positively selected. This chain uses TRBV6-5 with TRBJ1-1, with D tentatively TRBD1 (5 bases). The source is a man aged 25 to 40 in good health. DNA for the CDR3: TGTGCCAGCAGCGATACGAGGGGTGAAGCTTTCTTT. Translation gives CASSDTRGEAFF.